This T cell receptor beta chain is drawn from a study of T cell repertoires in cytomegalovirus infection. Study-wide results and limits: What dominated the ex vivo response were HLA-C-restricted CMV-specific TCR beta clonotypes.

This clonotype was picked up a small number of times. The target antigen is unknown. The V and J ends lost 2 bases and 4 bases respectively, with 9 bases between them. From germline, CDR1 is MNHNS and CDR2 SASEGT. CDR3 length: 15 amino acids. TCRdb reprocessed the reads via MiXCR and lists one record per CDR3 protein. The repertoire holds some 900,000 distinct CDR3 sequences, with about 30% as singletons. This material consisted of cultured CD8+ T cells from PBMCs, taken from culture after CMV antigen stimulation. V is TRBV6-1 and J is TRBJ2-6; D is unclear. The sequence was obtained from a human donor in good health (CMV status not recorded). Some clones in this sample may be carry-over from other donors' samples. Here the CDR3 reads CASSEPLEGANVLTF. The CDR3 region has the DNA TGTGCCAGCAGTGAACCCTTGGAAGGGGCCAACGTCCTGACTTTC.